This T cell receptor (beta chain) was sequenced during a study of shared clonotypes between healthy human individuals. A remark on this clone: Antigen specificity is unknown.

The repertoire was sequenced with immunoSEQ multiplex PCR; TCRdb's copy has only in-frame clones and lacks some. The sample lists millions of clones, approximately 92% occurring once. The V gene end was trimmed by 1 base and the J gene end by 13 bases; junction bases not matched to a gene: 12. CDR1 is SGHDN, CDR2 FVKESK, per germline. The CDR3 spans 16 residues. Broader study findings: The study found about 5% of naive CD4 clonotypes shared across a few donors.

Sequencing was carried out using naive CD4+ T cells sorted from blood. Subset of the sample: CD45RA+ positively selected. The rearrangement links TRBV14 to TRBJ2-1; TRBD2 aligns across 11 bases. The origin of this receptor is a man younger than 30 in good health. CDR3: CASSQVTVASGRSQFF. The CDR3 nucleotides are TGTGCCAGCAGCCAAGTAACCGTCGCTAGCGGGAGGTCTCAGTTCTTC.